Listed below are T cell receptor beta chains from one sample, sequenced in a study of blood T cell repertoires in COVID-19. The protocol was immunoSEQ multiplex PCR, while the TCRdb copy is restricted to in-frame clones and leaves out a portion. The table records about 250,000 clones, roughly 80% of them present only once. What was sequenced was peripheral blood. These TCRs come from a person between 70 and 80 years old with COVID-19, enrolled during active disease. CDR3s include the opening cysteine and the closing phenylalanine or tryptophan. A D gene is named only where the DNA matches it firmly. Size is stated for part of the rows, as once, few or many counts, or as a class when the clone is expanded.

j_call v_call cdr3_length d_call clone_size cdr3_nt cdr3_aa
TRBJ1-4 TRBV6-4 11 - - TGTGCCAGCAGGGGGGAACGGGACAAGCTTTTT CASRGERDKLF
TRBJ2-7 TRBV5-1 12 - - TGCGCCAGCAGCGGGGGGACGAACGAGCAGTACTTC CASSGGTNEQYF
TRBJ2-7 TRBV28 15 TRBD1 - TGTGCCAGGGGGACAGGGGCCGCGCTCTCCTACGAGCAGTACTTC CARGTGAALSYEQYF
TRBJ2-3 TRBV7-8 14 - - TGTGCCAGCAGGCCACAGGCTAGCACAGATACGCAGTATTTT CASRPQASTDTQYF
TRBJ2-3 TRBV7-3 15 TRBD1 - TGTGCCAGCAGCCCGGGACAGGGGTTCGCAGATACGCAGTATTTT CASSPGQGFADTQYF
TRBJ1-1 TRBV18 14 - once TGTGCCAGCTCACCAGCAGGGCGGAACACTGAAGCTTTCTTT CASSPAGRNTEAFF
TRBJ2-5 TRBV4-1 16 TRBD2 - TGCGCCAGCAGCCAAGATCCCCGGGGGGGCCAGGAGACCCAGTACTTC CASSQDPRGGQETQYF
TRBJ2-5 TRBV12-3/TRBV12-4 13 - - TGTGCCAGCAGTTCCTCCGGGTGGGAGACCCAGTACTTC CASSSSGWETQYF
TRBJ1-2 TRBV30 13 TRBD1 - TGTGCCTGGAGGGGACAGGGGGCGTATGGCTACACCTTC CAWRGQGAYGYTF
TRBJ2-4 TRBV7-9 15 - - TGTGCCAGCAGCACTCTAGACGGGAACAAAAACATTCAGTACTTC CASSTLDGNKNIQYF
TRBJ1-2 TRBV6-1 17 - few TGTGCCAGCAGTGAAGCGCTTCTTGGCAGAACCCCCTATGGCTACACCTTC CASSEALLGRTPYGYTF
TRBJ2-1 TRBV7-2 15 - - TGTGCCAGCAGCTTAAGTGGGGGGATAATTTATGAGCAGTTCTTC CASSLSGGIIYEQFF
TRBJ2-7 TRBV28 14 TRBD2 - TGTGCCAGCCGACCCGGCGGGGGGCGATACGAGCAGTACTTC CASRPGGGRYEQYF
TRBJ1-2 TRBV28 12 - - TGTGCCAGCAGACCACCAGGTTATGGCTACACCTTC CASRPPGYGYTF
TRBJ2-7 TRBV5-1 17 TRBD2 few TGCGCCAGCAGCTCTCCCTCTGGACTAGCGGGAGGAGGCGAGCAGTACTTC CASSSPSGLAGGGEQYF
TRBJ2-7 TRBV14 14 - - TGTGCCAGCAGCCAAGACAACAGTCTCTACGAGCAGTACTTC CASSQDNSLYEQYF
TRBJ2-1 TRBV27 17 - - TGTGCCAGCAGTTTAAGTATTTCGGGGTTTCGGGCGAATGAGCAGTTCTTC CASSLSISGFRANEQFF
TRBJ1-2 TRBV4-3 18 TRBD1 - TGCGCCAGCAGCCAATACTCGACAGGGGGAGGCTGGAACTATGGCTACACCTTC CASSQYSTGGGWNYGYTF
TRBJ1-1 TRBV5-6 13 - - TGTGCCAGCAGCTCCGCCGGAGGGGCAGAAGCTTTCTTT CASSSAGGAEAFF
TRBJ2-1 TRBV29-1 13 - - TGCAGCGTTGAGTTGGGGGCTGGAGTTGAGCAGTTCTTC CSVELGAGVEQFF
TRBJ1-4 TRBV7-9 15 - once TGTGCCAGCAGCTTAAGGTCAGGGTTGAATGAAAAACTGTTTTTT CASSLRSGLNEKLFF
TRBJ2-7 TRBV7-6 15 - - TGTGCCAGCAGCTATACAACAGGGTTCCCCTACGAGCAGTACTTC CASSYTTGFPYEQYF
TRBJ1-6 TRBV9 15 - once TGTGCCAGCAGCGTAGGGGTCAGGGATAATTCACCCCTCCACTTT CASSVGVRDNSPLHF
TRBJ2-7 TRBV27 15 TRBD2 - TGTGCCAGCAGTCGGACTAGCGGGAGGCCCTACGAGCAGTACTTC CASSRTSGRPYEQYF
TRBJ1-2 TRBV6-5 14 TRBD1 - TGTGCCAGCAGTTATACAGGGGTGAACTATGGCTACACCTTC CASSYTGVNYGYTF
TRBJ2-1 TRBV4-3 14 - - TGCGCCAGCAGCCAAGTCGTTGGGAGCGATGAGCAGTTCTTC CASSQVVGSDEQFF
TRBJ1-1 TRBV6-6 15 TRBD1 - TGTGCCAGCAGCTTCACAGGGACAGGGAACACTGAAGCTTTCTTT CASSFTGTGNTEAFF
TRBJ1-1 TRBV3-1/TRBV3-2 13 TRBD1 few TGTGCCAGCAGCCAAGTCAGGGGGACTGAAGCTTTCTTT CASSQVRGTEAFF
TRBJ1-6 TRBV30 13 - once TGTGCCTGGAAAAAAGGAGTGGTTTTACCCCTCCACTTT CAWKKGVVLPLHF
TRBJ2-1 TRBV7-8 19 - - TGTGCCAGCAGCTTTGGGCTATCACAGGGCCCGAGCTCCTACAATGAGCAGTTCTTC CASSFGLSQGPSSYNEQFF
TRBJ2-7 TRBV6-1 16 TRBD2 - TGTGCCAGCAGTGCCCCCTGGACTAGCGGGAGATTCGAGCAGTACTTC CASSAPWTSGRFEQYF
TRBJ2-2 TRBV5-4 13 - few TGTGCCAGCAGCGGCAGACAGTCCGGGGAGCTGTTTTTT CASSGRQSGELFF
TRBJ2-4 TRBV2 15 TRBD1 - TGTGCCAGCAGTGCGGTAGGACAGGGGAAAAACATTCAGTACTTC CASSAVGQGKNIQYF
TRBJ2-2 TRBV24-1 17 - - TGTGCCACCAGTGGGGTCGCACAGGGTTCGAACACCGGGGAGCTGTTTTTT CATSGVAQGSNTGELFF
TRBJ1-1 TRBV6-5 13 TRBD1 - TGTGCAACCAATGACGGACAGGGCACTGAAGCTTTCTTT CATNDGQGTEAFF